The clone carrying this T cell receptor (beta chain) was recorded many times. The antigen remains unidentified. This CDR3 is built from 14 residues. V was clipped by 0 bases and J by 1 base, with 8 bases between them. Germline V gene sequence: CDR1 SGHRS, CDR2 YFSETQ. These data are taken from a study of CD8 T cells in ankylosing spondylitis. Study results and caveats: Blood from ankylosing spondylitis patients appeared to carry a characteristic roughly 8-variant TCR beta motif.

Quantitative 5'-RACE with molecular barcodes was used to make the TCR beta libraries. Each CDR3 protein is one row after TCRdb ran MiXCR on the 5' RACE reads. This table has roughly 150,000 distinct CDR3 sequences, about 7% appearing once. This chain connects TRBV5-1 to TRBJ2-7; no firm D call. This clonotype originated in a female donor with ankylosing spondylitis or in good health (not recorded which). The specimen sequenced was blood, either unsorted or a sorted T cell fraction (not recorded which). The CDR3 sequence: CASSLDGLSYEQYF. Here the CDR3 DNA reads TGCGCCAGCAGCTTGGATGGATTATCCTACGAGCAGTACTTC.